These T cell receptor beta chains were read from a single sample in a study of blood T cell repertoires in COVID-19. Sequencing used immunoSEQ multiplex PCR; TCRdb keeps in-frame clones, though not all of them. Of some 110,000 clones listed, over 55% were seen once; the top ten hold 0.8% to 1%. The sample comprised peripheral blood. The receptors here all came from a human donor with acute or convalescent COVID-19. The donor label of this sample is uncertain. Both conserved end residues are part of each CDR3. Fields, in order: V gene, D gene, clone size, J gene, CDR3 protein, CDR3 DNA. A D gene is named only where the DNA matches it firmly. Size is omitted from some rows. Given values are once, few, many or a class for expanded clones.

v_gene: TRBV19; d_gene: -; abundance: once; j_gene: TRBJ2-3; CDR3aa: CASKKRAETDTQYF; CDR3nt: TGTGCCAGTAAAAAACGTGCGGAGACAGATACGCAGTATTTT
v_gene: TRBV6-1; d_gene: -; abundance: once; j_gene: TRBJ1-1; CDR3aa: CASSDRTPNTEAFF; CDR3nt: TGTGCCAGCAGTGATAGGACACCGAACACTGAAGCTTTCTTT
v_gene: TRBV4-1; d_gene: TRBD1; abundance: -; j_gene: TRBJ1-5; CDR3aa: CASRGDSNSNQPQHF; CDR3nt: TGCGCCAGCAGGGGGGACAGCAATAGCAATCAGCCCCAGCATTTT
v_gene: TRBV10-3; d_gene: TRBD1; abundance: -; j_gene: TRBJ2-4; CDR3aa: CAISTGGDIQYF; CDR3nt: TGTGCCATCAGTACAGGGGGAGACATTCAGTACTTC
v_gene: TRBV10-1; d_gene: TRBD1; abundance: -; j_gene: TRBJ2-3; CDR3aa: CASSDRGQGLNTQYF; CDR3nt: TGCGCCAGCAGTGATAGGGGACAGGGGCTGAATACGCAGTATTTT
v_gene: TRBV6-5; d_gene: TRBD1; abundance: -; j_gene: TRBJ2-5; CDR3aa: CASSQTGEETQYF; CDR3nt: TGTGCCAGCAGTCAGACAGGGGAAGAGACCCAGTACTTC
v_gene: TRBV30; d_gene: -; abundance: -; j_gene: TRBJ1-1; CDR3aa: CAWSPGGQKAFF; CDR3nt: TGTGCCTGGAGCCCCGGGGGGCAGAAAGCTTTCTTT
v_gene: TRBV28; d_gene: -; abundance: -; j_gene: TRBJ1-5; CDR3aa: CASSLYSTASGLQPQHF; CDR3nt: TGTGCCAGCAGTTTATACAGCACGGCCTCAGGTTTACAGCCCCAGCATTTT
v_gene: TRBV4-1; d_gene: -; abundance: -; j_gene: TRBJ1-3; CDR3aa: CASSQPKGDSGNTIYF; CDR3nt: TGCGCCAGCAGCCAACCGAAAGGGGACTCTGGAAACACCATATATTTT
v_gene: TRBV29-1; d_gene: TRBD1; abundance: -; j_gene: TRBJ1-1; CDR3aa: CSVEDPDRVEAFF; CDR3nt: TGCAGCGTTGAAGATCCCGACAGGGTGGAAGCTTTCTTT
v_gene: TRBV6-5; d_gene: -; abundance: -; j_gene: TRBJ1-6; CDR3aa: CASSYGGDNSPLHF; CDR3nt: TGTGCCAGCAGTTACGGGGGGGATAATTCACCCCTCCACTTT
v_gene: TRBV4-2; d_gene: -; abundance: -; j_gene: TRBJ2-7; CDR3aa: CASSQSNEQYF; CDR3nt: TGTGCCAGCAGCCAATCTAACGAGCAGTACTTC
v_gene: TRBV12-5; d_gene: TRBD1; abundance: -; j_gene: TRBJ1-5; CDR3aa: CASQWRGPDSNQPQHF; CDR3nt: TGTGCTAGTCAATGGAGGGGGCCCGATAGCAATCAGCCCCAGCATTTT
v_gene: TRBV7-9; d_gene: TRBD1; abundance: -; j_gene: TRBJ2-3; CDR3aa: CASSLPSGAGGKDTQYF; CDR3nt: TGTGCCAGCAGCTTACCTTCCGGAGCAGGGGGCAAGGATACGCAGTATTTT
v_gene: TRBV10-3; d_gene: -; abundance: -; j_gene: TRBJ1-2; CDR3aa: CAISESPGIYGYTF; CDR3nt: TGTGCCATCAGTGAGTCGCCAGGCATCTATGGCTACACCTTC